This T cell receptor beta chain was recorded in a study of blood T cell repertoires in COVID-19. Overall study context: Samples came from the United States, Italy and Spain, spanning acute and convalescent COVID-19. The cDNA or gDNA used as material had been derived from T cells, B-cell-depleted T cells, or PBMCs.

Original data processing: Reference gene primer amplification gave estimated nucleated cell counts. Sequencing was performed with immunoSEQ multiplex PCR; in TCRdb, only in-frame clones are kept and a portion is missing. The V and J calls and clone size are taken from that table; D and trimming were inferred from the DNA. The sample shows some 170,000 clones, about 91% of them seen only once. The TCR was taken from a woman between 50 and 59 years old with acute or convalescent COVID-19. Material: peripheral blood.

CDR3 protein: CASSQQTGGITEAFF. CDR3 DNA: TGCGCCAGCAGCCAGCAGACAGGGGGGATCACTGAAGCTTTCTTT. The J gene is TRBJ1-1, the V gene TRBV5-1; TRBD1 matches 9 bases. The V and J ends lost 4 bases and 4 bases, in that order; junction bases with no gene match: 8. Germline V gives CDR1 SGHRS, CDR2 YFSETQ. The CDR3 is 15 residues long.